This note documents a single T cell receptor beta chain sequence. Germline-derived CDR1 and CDR2 are MNHEY and SMNVEV (reference sequence). With 2 bases clipped from V and 4 bases from J, the junction kept 13 bases outside the gene matches. This CDR3 has 18 amino acids. The sample belongs to a study of blood T cell repertoires in COVID-19. Whole-study context: There were acute and convalescent COVID-19 samples, and they came from the United States, Italy and Spain. Nucleic acid was either cDNA or gDNA, and it came from T cells, B-cell-depleted T cells, or PBMCs.

Per the original methods: It was from reference gene primer amplification that nucleated cell counts were estimated. The assay was immunoSEQ multiplex PCR, and TCRdb's table has in-frame clones only and misses some. For V, J and clone size, that table is used; D and trimming come from the DNA. The table records 40,000 or so clones, over 80% of them present only once. The clonotype comes from a man aged 45-65 years with active COVID-19. The specimen sequenced was peripheral blood. V is TRBV27 and J is TRBJ2-1; 8 nucleotides align to TRBD2. Here the CDR3 reads CASSLRGVRGGGYNEQFF. The DNA for the CDR3 is TGTGCCAGCAGTTTACGGGGTGTCCGGGGGGGCGGTTACAATGAGCAGTTCTTC.